The clone carrying this T cell receptor beta chain was detected ten times or more. The data were taken from a study of molecular identifiers for immune sequencing clone quantification. V was pared by 6 bases and J by 1 base, with 13 bases between. This CDR3 has 14 amino acids. The germline V gene has CDR1 MNHEY and CDR2 SMNVEV (reference sequence). MiXCR, applied by TCRdb to the PCR reads, yields one record per CDR3 protein. The table has about 640,000 distinct CDR3 sequences, around 20% seen once. Naive CD8 T cells were sorted, and the gate applied was CD8+CD4-CCR7+CD45RA+. The sequenced sample consisted of naive CD8+ T cells from blood, with Jurkat cell RNA spiked in. Indicated subset: FACS-sorted CD8+CD4-CCR7+CD45RA+ naive T cells. This receptor was taken from a human donor in good health. Some libraries in this study had Jurkat cell RNA spiked in. This rearrangement joins TRBV27 to TRBJ2-7, with D perhaps matching TRBD1 (6 bases). This CDR3 is CASRPLGASYEQYF. CDR3 DNA sequence: TGTGCCAGCAGACCTTTGGGGGCTTCCTACGAGCAGTACTTC.